The 11 T cell receptor beta chains listed next were all sequenced from one sample in a study of metastatic and nonmetastatic thyroid tumors (dated by TCRdb to 2018 to 2021). No treatment had been received by any patient before thyroid surgery. Library prep was done by PCR. Sequencer: Illumina HiSeq 4000. TCRdb reran the public reads through fastp at Q25 and MiXCR, keeping productive beta chains. The sample table records 100,000 or so clones; about 16% of these occur just once. Of the sample, roughly 4% falls within the top ten clones. The source material was blood. These receptors came from a female donor with papillary thyroid cancer or a benign thyroid nodule (not recorded which). Some clones in this sample may be carry-over from other donors' samples.

To note about this clone: With a much larger clone just one base away, this may be a read error. The chain carries TRBV5-1 and TRBJ2-2; TRBD2 agrees at 12 bases. The CDR3 is 17 amino acids. J was trimmed by 7 bases and V by 4 bases; bases with no gene match: 11. Germline values: CDR1 SGHRS, CDR2 YFSETQ. Here the CDR3 reads CASSLKLAGGSNGELFF. Written as DNA, the CDR3 is TGCGCCAGCAGCCTCAAACTAGCGGGGGGCTCAAACGGGGAGCTGTTTTTT. Drawing the rest from reference TRBV5-1 and TRBJ2-2, the complete variable domain is KAGVTQTPRYLIKTRGQQVTLSCSPISGHRSVSWYQQTPGQGLQFLFEYFSETQRNKGNFPGRFSGRQFSNSRSEMNVSTLELGDSALYLCASSLKLAGGSNGELFFGEGSRLTVL.

The table lists this clone with a few counts. Since a much larger clone is just one base distant, this may be a read error. At the DNA level, this CDR3 is encoded by other sequences in the same sample as well. This sequence joins TRBV29-1 and TRBJ2-1; a possible D gene is TRBD2 (6 bases). Germline loops: CDR1 SQVTM, CDR2 ANQGSEA. CDR3 size: 14 residues. The CDR3 DNA reads as TGCAGCGTTGCCGCGGTGGGGGGTGCGAATGAACAGTTCTTC. Protein product: CSVAAVGGANEQFF.

This clone was observed at least ten times. The chain uses TRBV6-6 and TRBJ1-6, with TRBD1 as a possible D gene (5 bases). V lost 2 bases to trimming and J lost 0 bases, with 14 bases between them. The CDR3 spans 18 residues. Per the germline V gene, CDR1 is MNHNY and CDR2 is SVGAGI (reference sequence). The CDR3 coding sequence is TGTGCCAGCAGTTACGCCCAGGGAAAAAGCTCCTATAATTCACCCCTCCACTTT. Encoded protein: CASSYAQGKSSYNSPLHF.

The sample holds many counts of this clone. V usage is TRBV7-9 and J usage is TRBJ2-2; 7 nucleotides align to TRBD1. Germline CDR1 is SEHNR and CDR2 is FQNEAQ (reference sequence). The trim removed 5 bases at V and 6 bases at J, leaving 6 bases unmatched. The CDR3 length is 14 residues. The CDR3 coding sequence is TGTGCCAGCAGCACTTTTGGGACAGCCGGGGAGCTGTTTTTT. Residues: CASSTFGTAGELFF.

The V call is TRBV6-5, the J call TRBJ2-7; D is undetermined. The CDR3 totals 11 residues. CDR1 is MNHEY and CDR2 is SVGAGI in the germline V gene. V was cut by 4 bases and J by 5 bases, with 6 bases left in between. CDR3 residues: CASSWQDEQYF. CDR3 DNA: TGTGCCAGCAGTTGGCAGGACGAGCAGTACTTC.

In regard to this clone: Lacking the conserved final phenylalanine or tryptophan, this CDR3 likely reflects a read error. The limits of the CDR3 on the DNA are not certain, so only TCRdb's listed CDR3 is given. The chain carries TRBV30 and TRBJ1-6. The CDR3 spans 13 residues, counting both ends. The germline CDR1 and CDR2 sequences are GTSNPN and SVGIG (reference sequence). CDR3 residues: CAWSGGSYTPLQI.

There are many counts of this clone. V and J are TRBV5-4 and TRBJ2-7, with 12 bases aligning to TRBD1. Germline V gene sequence: CDR1 SGHNT, CDR2 YYREEE (reference sequence). The CDR3 loop spans 15 amino acids. With V trimmed by 2 bases and J by 7 bases, 7 bases remained unmatched. The chain's CDR3 is CASSLPGQGALEQYF. DNA for the CDR3: TGTGCCAGCAGCTTACCGGGACAGGGGGCTTTAGAGCAGTACTTC.

This clone has a handful of counts. This rearrangement joins TRBV29-1 to TRBJ2-7, with 8 bases aligning to TRBD2. Per the germline V gene, CDR1 is SQVTM and CDR2 is ANQGSEA. With V trimmed by 5 bases and J by 0 bases, 3 bases remained unmatched. There are 13 residues in the CDR3. In DNA form, the CDR3 reads TGCAGCGTTACTAGCGGATTCTCCTACGAGCAGTACTTC. As protein: CSVTSGFSYEQYF.

This clone was seen many times. This chain links TRBV2 with TRBJ2-1; unclear D gene. This CDR3 is built from 14 residues. From germline, CDR1 is SNHLY and CDR2 FYNNEI. V lost 2 bases to trimming and J lost 5 bases, with 10 bases between them. For the CDR3, the DNA is TGTGCCAGCAGTGAACGAGGTCGAGACAATGAGCAGTTCTTC. Translating gives CASSERGRDNEQFF.

This clone was counted only a few times. The genes are TRBV3-1 and TRBJ2-7; 7 positions agree with TRBD1. With V trimmed by 1 base and J by 2 bases, 20 bases remained unmatched. Germline CDR1 LGHDT, CDR2 YNNKEL (reference sequence). This CDR3 comprises 20 residues. Here the CDR3 reads CASSQGPPPERDRPTYEQYF. CDR3 nucleotide sequence: TGTGCCAGCAGCCAAGGGCCGCCCCCTGAAAGGGACAGACCTACCTACGAGCAGTACTTC.

About this clone itself: Just one base apart from a much larger clone, this may be a read error. The same CDR3 arises from other DNA sequences in this sample as well. V and J are TRBV19 and TRBJ1-5; no clear D gene. CDR3 length: 15 amino acids. Germline loops: CDR1 LNHDA, CDR2 SQIVND (reference sequence). Trimming shortened V by 3 bases and J by 6 bases, and 15 bases separated the two germline ends. This CDR3 is CASSIPRTLGQPQHF. The CDR3, as DNA: TGTGCCAGTAGTATCCCCCGAACCTTGGGTCAGCCCCAGCATTTT.